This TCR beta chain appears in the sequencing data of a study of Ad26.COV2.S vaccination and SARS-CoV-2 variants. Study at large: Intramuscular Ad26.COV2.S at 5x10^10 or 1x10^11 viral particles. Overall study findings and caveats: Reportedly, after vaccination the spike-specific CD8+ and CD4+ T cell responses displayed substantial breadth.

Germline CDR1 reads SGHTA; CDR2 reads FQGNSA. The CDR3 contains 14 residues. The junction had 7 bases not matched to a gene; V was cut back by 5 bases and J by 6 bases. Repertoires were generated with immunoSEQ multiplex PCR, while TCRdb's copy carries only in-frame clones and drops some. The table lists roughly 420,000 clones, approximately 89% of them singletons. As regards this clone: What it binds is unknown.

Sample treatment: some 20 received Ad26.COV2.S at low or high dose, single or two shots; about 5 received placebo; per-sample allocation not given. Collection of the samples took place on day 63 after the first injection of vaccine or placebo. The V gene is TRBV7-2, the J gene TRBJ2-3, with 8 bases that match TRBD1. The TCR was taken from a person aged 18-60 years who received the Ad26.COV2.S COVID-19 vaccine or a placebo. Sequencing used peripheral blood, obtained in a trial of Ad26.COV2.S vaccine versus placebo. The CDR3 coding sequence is TGTGCCAGCAGCCCGCGACAGGGGATGGATACGCAGTATTTT. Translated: CASSPRQGMDTQYF.